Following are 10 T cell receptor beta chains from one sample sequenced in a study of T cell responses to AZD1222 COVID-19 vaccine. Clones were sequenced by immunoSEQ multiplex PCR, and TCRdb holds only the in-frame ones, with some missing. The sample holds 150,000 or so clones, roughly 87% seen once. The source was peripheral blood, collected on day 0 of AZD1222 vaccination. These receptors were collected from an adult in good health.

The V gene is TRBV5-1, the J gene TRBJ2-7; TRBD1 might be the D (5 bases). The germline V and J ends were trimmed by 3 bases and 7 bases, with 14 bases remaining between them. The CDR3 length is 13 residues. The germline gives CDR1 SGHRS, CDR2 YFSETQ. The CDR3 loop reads CASSSTALVEQYF. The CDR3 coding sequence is TGCGCCAGCAGCTCGACAGCCCTTGTTGAGCAGTACTTC. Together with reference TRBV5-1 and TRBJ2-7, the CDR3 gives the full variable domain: KAGVTQTPRYLIKTRGQQVTLSCSPISGHRSVSWYQQTPGQGLQFLFEYFSETQRNKGNFPGRFSGRQFSNSRSEMNVSTLELGDSALYLCASSSTALVEQYFGPGTRLTVT.

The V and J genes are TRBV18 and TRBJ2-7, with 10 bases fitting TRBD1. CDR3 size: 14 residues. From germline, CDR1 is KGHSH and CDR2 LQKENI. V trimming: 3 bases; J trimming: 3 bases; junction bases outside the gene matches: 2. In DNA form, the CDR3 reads TGTGCCAGCTCACCCCGGGACAGGGGCTACGAGCAGTACTTC. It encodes CASSPRDRGYEQYF.

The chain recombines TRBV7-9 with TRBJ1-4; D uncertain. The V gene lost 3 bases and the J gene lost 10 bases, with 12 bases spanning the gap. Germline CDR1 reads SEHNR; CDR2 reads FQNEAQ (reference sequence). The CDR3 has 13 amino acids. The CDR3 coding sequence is TGTGCCAGCAGCTTCCAGGCCAGAGGAAAACTGTTTTTT. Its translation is CASSFQARGKLFF.

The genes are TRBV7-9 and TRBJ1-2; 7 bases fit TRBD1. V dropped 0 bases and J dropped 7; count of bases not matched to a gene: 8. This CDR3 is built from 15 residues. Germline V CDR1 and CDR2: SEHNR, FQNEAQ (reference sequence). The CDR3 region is CASSLAQGRQGGYTF. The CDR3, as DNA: TGTGCCAGCAGCTTAGCACAGGGGCGACAGGGTGGCTACACCTTC.

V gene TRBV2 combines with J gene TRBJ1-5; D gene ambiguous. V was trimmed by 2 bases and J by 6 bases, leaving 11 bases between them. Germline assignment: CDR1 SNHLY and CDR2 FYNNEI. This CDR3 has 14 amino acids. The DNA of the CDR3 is TGTGCCAGCAGTGAAAGGACGATCGGTCAGCCCCAGCATTTT. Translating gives CASSERTIGQPQHF.

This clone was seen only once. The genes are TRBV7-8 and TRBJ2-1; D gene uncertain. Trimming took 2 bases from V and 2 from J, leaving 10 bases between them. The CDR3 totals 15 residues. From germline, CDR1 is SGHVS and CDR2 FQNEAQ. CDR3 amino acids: CASSLLDLAYNEQFF. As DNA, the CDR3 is TGTGCCAGCAGCTTACTGGACCTTGCCTACAATGAGCAGTTCTTC. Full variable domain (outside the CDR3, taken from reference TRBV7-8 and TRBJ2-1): GAGVSQSPRYKVAKRGQDVALRCDPISGHVSLFWYQQALGQGPEFLTYFQNEAQLDKSGLPSDRFFAERPEGSVSTLKIQRTQQEDSAVYLCASSLLDLAYNEQFFGPGTRLTVL.

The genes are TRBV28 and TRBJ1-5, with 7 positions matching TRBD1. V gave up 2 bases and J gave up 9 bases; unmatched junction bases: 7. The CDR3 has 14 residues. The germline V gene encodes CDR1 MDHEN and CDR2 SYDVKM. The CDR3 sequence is CASSLVRGQGPQHF. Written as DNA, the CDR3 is TGTGCCAGCAGTTTAGTGAGGGGGCAAGGGCCCCAGCATTTT. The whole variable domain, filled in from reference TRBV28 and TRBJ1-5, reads DVKVTQSSRYLVKRTGEKVFLECVQDMDHENMFWYRQDPGLGLRLIYFSYDVKMKEKGDIPEGYSVSREKKERFSLILESASTNQTSMYLCASSLVRGQGPQHFGDGTRLSIL.

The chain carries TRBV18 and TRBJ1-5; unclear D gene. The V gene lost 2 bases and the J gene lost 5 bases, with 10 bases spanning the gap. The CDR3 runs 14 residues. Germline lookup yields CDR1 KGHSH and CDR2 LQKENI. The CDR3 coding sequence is TGTGCCAGCTCACCAATCCCTGTGGATCAGCCCCAGCATTTT. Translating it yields CASSPIPVDQPQHF.

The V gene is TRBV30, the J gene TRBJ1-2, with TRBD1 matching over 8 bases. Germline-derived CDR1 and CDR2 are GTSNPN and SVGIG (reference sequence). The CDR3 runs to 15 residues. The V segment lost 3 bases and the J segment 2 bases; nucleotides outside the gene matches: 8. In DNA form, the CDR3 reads TGTGCCTGGAGACCCGACAGGGGTAGGAACTATGGCTACACCTTC. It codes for CAWRPDRGRNYGYTF.

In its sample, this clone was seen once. Here the CDR3 reads CASSTTGRRTTLTNVLTF. CDR3 coding DNA: TGTGCCAGTAGTACGACTGGCAGGCGGACTACCTTGACCAACGTCCTGACTTTC. This chain joins TRBV19 and TRBJ2-6; tentatively, D is TRBD2 (6 bases). V shed 4 bases and J shed 8 bases, with 24 bases lying between them. CDR3 length equals 18 residues. CDR1 is LNHDA, CDR2 SQIVND, per germline (reference sequence). The whole variable domain, filled in from reference TRBV19 and TRBJ2-6, reads DGGITQSPKYLFRKEGQNVTLSCEQNLNHDAMYWYRQDPGQGLRLIYYSQIVNDFQKGDIAEGYSVSREKKESFPLTVTSAQKNPTAFYLCASSTTGRRTTLTNVLTFGAGSRLTVL.